The 26 T cell receptor beta chains presented below share a single source sample, sequenced in a study of blood T cell repertoires in COVID-19. Measured with immunoSEQ multiplex PCR; TCRdb has only the in-frame clones, and not every one. The data contain some 47,000 clones, roughly 86% of them singletons. Sequenced material: peripheral blood. These receptors were taken from a woman aged 60-70 years with acute or convalescent COVID-19.

This clone was detected once. The chain employs TRBV7-9 and TRBJ2-1, with 10 bases that match TRBD2. Trimming at V came to 2 bases and at J to 4 bases, leaving 11 bases not matched to a gene. This CDR3 spans 18 amino acids. CDR1 SEHNR and CDR2 FQNEAQ come from the germline V gene (reference sequence). The CDR3: CASSLSPKLAGKYNEQFF. The CDR3 coding sequence is TGTGCCAGCAGCTTATCCCCTAAACTAGCGGGGAAATACAATGAGCAGTTCTTC.

J is TRBJ1-2 and V is TRBV6-1, with 8 bases that match TRBD1. Germline V gene lookup returns CDR1 MNHNS and CDR2 SASEGT. V shed 1 base and J 2 bases; nucleotides not matched to a gene: 6. This CDR3 is 16 amino acids long. CDR3 DNA sequence: TGTGCCAGCAGTGAAGAGTACGGGACAGGCAACTATGGCTACACCTTC. It encodes CASSEEYGTGNYGYTF.

The chain links TRBV5-6 to TRBJ2-7; 8 positions match TRBD2. CDR3 length: 13 residues. The germline gives CDR1 SGHDT, CDR2 YYEEEE. Unmatched junction bases numbered 8, after V lost 6 bases and J lost 6 bases. The CDR3 here is CASNQRGIGEQYF. CDR3 in DNA: TGTGCCAGCAACCAGCGGGGGATCGGCGAGCAGTACTTC.

J is TRBJ1-2 and V is TRBV29-1; D uncertain. The CDR3 contains 13 residues. Germline CDR1 reads SQVTM; CDR2 reads ANQGSEA. V lost 3 bases to trimming and J lost 3 bases, with 11 bases between them. The CDR3 protein is CSVDTAWDYGYTF. CDR3 nucleotides: TGCAGCGTTGATACAGCCTGGGACTATGGCTACACCTTC. The variable domain in full, completed from reference TRBV29-1 and TRBJ1-2, reads SAVISQKPSRDICQRGTSLTIQCQVDSQVTMMFWYRQQPGQSLTLIATANQGSEATYESGFVIDKFPISRPNLTFSTLTVSNMSPEDSSIYLCSVDTAWDYGYTFGSGTRLTVV.

The chain uses TRBV7-9 and TRBJ2-7, with TRBD1 matching 9 bases. The CDR3 contains 15 residues. Germline V gene lookup returns CDR1 SEHNR and CDR2 FQNEAQ (reference sequence). V was clipped by 4 bases and J by 3 bases; unmatched bases: 7. CDR3 in amino acids: CASSSWRQGDYEQYF. The CDR3 DNA sequence: TGTGCCAGCAGCTCCTGGAGACAGGGGGACTACGAGCAGTACTTC.

The chain links TRBV2 to TRBJ2-2; 8 bases fit TRBD1. The CDR3 extends over 15 amino acids. Per germline, CDR1 SNHLY and CDR2 FYNNEI. J gave up 4 bases and V 6 bases, and 7 bases lay outside the gene matches. CDR3 residues: CASRVQGGVTGELFF. CDR3 nucleotide sequence: TGTGCCAGCAGGGTACAGGGGGGAGTCACCGGGGAGCTGTTTTTT. Complete variable domain (other parts from reference TRBV2 and TRBJ2-2): EPEVTQTPSHQVTQMGQEVILRCVPISNHLYFYWYRQILGQKVEFLVSFYNNEISEKSEIFDDQFSVERPDGSNFTLKIRSTKLEDSAMYFCASRVQGGVTGELFFGEGSRLTVL.

The chain recombines TRBV5-4 with TRBJ1-5; D is ambiguous. Trimming stripped 0 bases from V and 5 bases from J, with 9 bases between. The germline V gene has CDR1 SGHNT and CDR2 YYREEE (reference sequence). There are 14 residues in the CDR3. The CDR3 loop reads CASSLAGRDQPQHF. CDR3 in DNA: TGTGCCAGCAGCTTGGCTGGGCGAGATCAGCCCCAGCATTTT.

This rearrangement joins TRBV19 to TRBJ2-7, with 9 bases fitting TRBD2. V lost 3 bases and J lost 0; bases outside the gene matches: 0. The CDR3 has 14 amino acids. The germline gives CDR1 LNHDA, CDR2 SQIVND (reference sequence). The CDR3 DNA sequence: TGTGCCAGTAGTATTAGCGGGAGCTCCTACGAGCAGTACTTC. It codes for CASSISGSSYEQYF.

This chain uses TRBV19 with TRBJ2-2; the D gene is possibly TRBD1 (6 bases). This CDR3 region has 15 residues. The germline CDR1 and CDR2 sequences are LNHDA and SQIVND (reference sequence). Trimming took off 4 bases at V and 6 bases at J, with 15 bases between the two ends. The CDR3 spells CASSNPQGGPGELFF. CDR3 nucleotide sequence: TGTGCCAGTAGTAACCCACAGGGTGGGCCCGGGGAGCTGTTTTTT.

CDR3 in amino acids: CASSIPGQVYEAFF. CDR3 sequence (DNA): TGTGCCAGCAGCATACCGGGACAGGTCTATGAAGCTTTCTTT. The V gene is TRBV5-4, the J gene TRBJ1-1; the match to TRBD1 covers 8 bases. CDR1 is SGHNT and CDR2 is YYREEE in the germline V gene (reference sequence). The CDR3 is 14 amino acids. V trimming: 4 bases; J trimming: 7 bases; junction bases outside the gene matches: 9.

V usage is TRBV6-5 and J usage is TRBJ2-2, with a tentative D call TRBD2 (6 bases). This CDR3 spans 15 amino acids. Germline CDR1 and CDR2: MNHEY and SVGAGI. Trimming took off 2 bases at V and 5 bases at J, with 12 bases between the two ends. The CDR3, as DNA: TGTGCCAGCAGTTACGGGCGGGGTACGACCGGGGAGCTGTTTTTT. Encoded protein: CASSYGRGTTGELFF.

The rearrangement uses TRBV2 and TRBJ1-5, with TRBD1 as a possible D gene (6 bases). CDR1 and CDR2 (germline): SNHLY, FYNNEI. V shed 6 bases and J shed 4 bases, with 16 bases lying between them. The CDR3 extends over 15 amino acids. For the CDR3, the DNA is TGTGCCAGCAGGGACAGCTTTAATTCTAATCAGCCCCAGCATTTT. Its protein product is CASRDSFNSNQPQHF. Complete variable domain (other parts from reference TRBV2 and TRBJ1-5): EPEVTQTPSHQVTQMGQEVILRCVPISNHLYFYWYRQILGQKVEFLVSFYNNEISEKSEIFDDQFSVERPDGSNFTLKIRSTKLEDSAMYFCASRDSFNSNQPQHFGDGTRLSIL.

This clone is a singleton in its sample. The rearrangement uses TRBV25-1 and TRBJ1-6; 7 positions agree with TRBD1. The V segment lost 6 bases and the J segment 4 bases; nucleotides outside the gene matches: 3. Germline CDR1 reads MGHDK; CDR2 reads SYGVNS. This CDR3 has 14 residues. This chain's CDR3 is CASSQTGYNSPLHF. The CDR3 nucleotides read TGTGCCAGCAGCCAGACAGGGTATAATTCACCCCTCCACTTT.

The V call is TRBV28, the J call TRBJ1-2; 9 bases agree with TRBD1. The CDR3 loop spans 15 amino acids. With V trimmed by 4 bases and J by 2 bases, 5 bases remained unmatched. Germline lookup yields CDR1 MDHEN and CDR2 SYDVKM. The CDR3 reads CASSSSGTGNYGYTF. As DNA, the CDR3 is TGTGCCAGCAGTTCATCCGGGACAGGGAACTATGGCTACACCTTC.

The chain is built from TRBV25-1 and TRBJ2-5; the match to TRBD2 covers 7 bases. CDR1 is MGHDK and CDR2 is SYGVNS in the germline V gene. This CDR3 is built from 15 residues. The trim removed 4 bases at V and 1 base at J, leaving 6 bases unmatched. The CDR3 is CASSVPASGQETQYF. CDR3 in DNA: TGTGCCAGCAGTGTCCCCGCTAGCGGCCAAGAGACCCAGTACTTC.

The DNA of the CDR3 is TGCGCCAGCAGCTTGGGTGGACAGGGGAATACTGAAGCTTTCTTT. This translates into CASSLGGQGNTEAFF. This chain connects TRBV5-1 to TRBJ1-1, with 9 positions matching TRBD1. Germline CDR1 and CDR2: SGHRS and YFSETQ. After removal of 0 bases from V and 5 bases from J, the junction contained 5 bases not matched to a gene. The CDR3 runs to 15 residues.

The gene calls are TRBV5-1 and TRBJ2-2; TRBD1 aligns across 8 bases. CDR1 is SGHRS and CDR2 is YFSETQ in the germline V gene. The CDR3 consists of 14 residues. Unmatched junction bases numbered 2, after V lost 4 bases and J lost 3 bases. CDR3 residues: CASSDRGDTGELFF. The CDR3 bases are TGCGCCAGCAGCGACAGGGGTGACACCGGGGAGCTGTTTTTT.

This clone was seen once. V and J are TRBV19 and TRBJ2-2; 9 bases line up with TRBD1. Germline loops: CDR1 LNHDA, CDR2 SQIVND (reference sequence). J was trimmed by 6 bases and V by 5 bases; bases with no gene match: 7. CDR3 length: 15 residues. CDR3 region: CASSWRQGGSGELFF. In DNA, the CDR3 is TGTGCCAGTAGTTGGCGACAGGGGGGTTCCGGGGAGCTGTTTTTT.

The chain recombines TRBV21-1 with TRBJ2-3; TRBD2, the D gene given by the table, was not confirmed from the DNA. TRBV21-1 represents a pseudogene. CDR3 length equals 18 residues. CDR3 sequence reads: CASSKGRTSGRASDTQYF. In DNA, the CDR3 is TGTGCCAGCAGCAAAGGTAGGACTAGCGGGAGGGCCTCAGATACGCAGTATTTT.

The chain carries TRBV19 and TRBJ1-1; D might be TRBD1 (5 bases). Trimming took off 3 bases at V and 4 bases at J, with 18 bases between the two ends. Germline V CDR1 and CDR2: LNHDA, SQIVND (reference sequence). This CDR3 has 16 amino acids. CDR3 amino acids: CASSIAIRGYSTEAFF. CDR3 in DNA: TGTGCCAGTAGTATCGCAATTCGGGGGTATTCCACTGAAGCTTTCTTT.

V and J are TRBV7-9 and TRBJ1-2; D is unclear. CDR3 length equals 13 residues. V dropped 4 bases and J dropped 4 bases, with 10 bases sitting between them. CDR1 and CDR2 from the germline V gene are SEHNR and FQNEAQ (reference sequence). The CDR3 here is CASSSTAVYGYTF. CDR3 DNA: TGTGCCAGCAGCTCCACAGCGGTCTATGGCTACACCTTC.

The chain is built from TRBV23-1 and TRBJ2-5; 10 nucleotides match TRBD2. TRBV23-1 is filed as an ORF, its function uncertain. The CDR3 spans 21 residues. Losses at the gene ends were 7 bases for V and 2 bases for J; bases not matched to a gene: 25. CDR3 sequence reads: CASNPREEREGPGRGQETQYF. For the CDR3, the DNA is TGCGCCAGCAATCCCAGGGAAGAGCGGGAGGGCCCAGGGCGGGGACAAGAGACCCAGTACTTC.

The chain recombines TRBV9 with TRBJ1-1, with D possibly being TRBD1 (5 bases). Germline lookup yields CDR1 SGDLS and CDR2 YYNGEE. The CDR3 sequence is 13 residues long. The V and J ends lost 3 bases and 1 base respectively, with 7 bases between them. CDR3 DNA sequence: TGTGCCAGCAGCGGCAGGGAGAACACTGAAGCTTTCTTT. This codes for CASSGRENTEAFF.

V usage is TRBV7-2 and J usage is TRBJ1-5, with D possibly matching TRBD1 (5 bases). Trimming pared 5 bases from V and 5 bases from J, leaving 16 bases between. The CDR3 is made up of 15 amino acids. Germline V CDR1 and CDR2: SGHTA, FQGNSA. In DNA form, the CDR3 reads TGTGCCAGCAGCCTAACGGGACGCGGGGATCAGCCCCAGCATTTT. Protein: CASSLTGRGDQPQHF.

This chain connects TRBV28 to TRBJ1-3; the D is unclear. Germline CDR1 MDHEN, CDR2 SYDVKM. The CDR3 runs to 14 residues. Trimming shortened V by 3 bases and J by 3 bases, and 9 bases separated the two germline ends. CDR3 in DNA: TGTGCCAGCAGTTTCTACCGAGTTGGAAACACCATATATTTT. Translation gives CASSFYRVGNTIYF. Together with reference TRBV28 and TRBJ1-3, the CDR3 gives the full variable domain: DVKVTQSSRYLVKRTGEKVFLECVQDMDHENMFWYRQDPGLGLRLIYFSYDVKMKEKGDIPEGYSVSREKKERFSLILESASTNQTSMYLCASSFYRVGNTIYFGEGSWLTVV.

DNA of the CDR3: TGTGCCAGCAGCTTACCCGACAGGGGTCGGGGCGGGGAGCTGTTTTTT. Protein: CASSLPDRGRGGELFF. This chain connects TRBV7-8 to TRBJ2-2, with 8 bases matching TRBD1. The CDR3 contains 16 residues. Germline V gene lookup returns CDR1 SGHVS and CDR2 FQNEAQ. The V gene end was trimmed by 2 bases and the J gene end by 7 bases; junction bases not matched to a gene: 9.